Each of the 24 T cell receptor beta chains below was sequenced from the same sample in a study of cytotoxic CD8 clonotypes in ibrutinib-treated CLL. Clones were read by immunoSEQ multiplex PCR, and TCRdb kept only the in-frame ones, dropping some. The data hold 150,000 to 200,000 clones, with 70% to 85% observed a single time. The material was PBMCs, obtained after 24 months of ibrutinib treatment. The receptors come from a human donor with chronic lymphocytic leukemia.

This chain connects TRBV20-1 to TRBJ2-7; D is ambiguous. This CDR3 contains 11 residues. Germline values: CDR1 DFQATT, CDR2 SNEGSKA (reference sequence). V lost 3 bases and J lost 7, with 10 bases in between. CDR3 protein: CSASRMWEQYF. CDR3 nucleotides: TGCAGTGCTAGTCGGATGTGGGAGCAGTACTTC.

This sequence joins TRBV4-3 and TRBJ2-3, with D tentatively TRBD1 (5 bases). This CDR3 region has 18 residues. V was shortened by 0 bases and J by 3 bases, with 19 bases between the two germline ends. The germline CDR1 and CDR2 sequences are LGHNA and YSLEER. This CDR3 reads CASSQDPSTVPTTDTQYF. CDR3 nucleotide sequence: TGCGCCAGCAGCCAAGATCCGTCGACAGTGCCCACAACAGATACGCAGTATTTT.

The chain joins TRBV19 to TRBJ2-1, with 8 bases aligning to TRBD2. The V gene end was trimmed by 5 bases and the J gene end by 0 bases; junction bases not matched to a gene: 6. From germline, CDR1 is LNHDA and CDR2 SQIVND (reference sequence). CDR3 size: 16 residues. This chain's CDR3 is CASSGTRGASYNEQFF. CDR3 DNA sequence: TGTGCCAGTAGTGGGACTAGGGGAGCCTCCTACAATGAGCAGTTCTTC. The variable domain in full, completed from reference TRBV19 and TRBJ2-1, reads DGGITQSPKYLFRKEGQNVTLSCEQNLNHDAMYWYRQDPGQGLRLIYYSQIVNDFQKGDIAEGYSVSREKKESFPLTVTSAQKNPTAFYLCASSGTRGASYNEQFFGPGTRLTVL.

The chain joins TRBV5-1 to TRBJ2-3; 10 bases are a match to TRBD2. The V gene's germline CDR1 is SGHRS and CDR2 YFSETQ. The CDR3 length is 16 residues. With 0 bases clipped from V and 1 base from J, the junction kept 2 bases outside the gene matches. The CDR3 loop reads CASSLDGLAGTDTQYF. The CDR3 DNA follows: TGCGCCAGCAGCTTGGACGGACTAGCGGGCACAGATACGCAGTATTTT.

This chain uses TRBV18 with TRBJ2-3; D call uncertain. This CDR3 contains 12 residues. Germline V gives CDR1 KGHSH, CDR2 LQKENI. Trimming took off 4 bases at V and 5 bases at J, with 7 bases between the two ends. The CDR3 here is CASSLLGDTQYF. DNA of the CDR3: TGTGCCAGCTCACTCTTAGGAGATACGCAGTATTTT.

The chain links TRBV28 to TRBJ2-7; D perhaps matches TRBD2 (6 bases). Trimming left V 5 bases short and J 5 bases short, with 10 bases between. This CDR3 contains 12 residues. Germline V gene sequence: CDR1 MDHEN, CDR2 SYDVKM. The CDR3 sequence: CASSAPGDEQYF. In nucleotides, the CDR3 is TGTGCCAGCAGTGCCCCGGGGGACGAGCAGTACTTC.

This clone occurred once. The CDR3 loop reads CASSPTGWGAKNIQYF. CDR3 in DNA: TGTGCCAGCAGCCCGACAGGTTGGGGAGCCAAAAACATTCAGTACTTC. The V call is TRBV5-6, the J call TRBJ2-4; D possibly corresponds to TRBD1 (6 bases). Germline lookup yields CDR1 SGHDT and CDR2 YYEEEE. This CDR3 spans 16 amino acids. V gave up 4 bases and J gave up 0 bases, with 14 bases separating them.

This clone appeared once. This chain links TRBV29-1 with TRBJ1-6; TRBD1 is a possible D gene (6 bases). Germline loops: CDR1 SQVTM, CDR2 ANQGSEA. This CDR3 has 13 residues. Between the trimmed V and J ends, which lost 4 bases and 8 bases, there was a span of 12 bases. The CDR3: CSVGDRRDSPLHF. The DNA for the CDR3 is TGCAGCGTTGGTGACAGGAGGGATTCACCCCTCCACTTT. Using reference TRBV29-1 and TRBJ1-6 for the parts outside the CDR3, the full variable domain is SAVISQKPSRDICQRGTSLTIQCQVDSQVTMMFWYRQQPGQSLTLIATANQGSEATYESGFVIDKFPISRPNLTFSTLTVSNMSPEDSSIYLCSVGDRRDSPLHFGNGTRLTVT.

Of note for this clone: The sample contains more than one DNA sequence encoding this CDR3. V is TRBV5-1 and J is TRBJ2-5, with TRBD1 matching over 7 bases. J was trimmed by 5 bases and V by 0 bases; bases with no gene match: 1. This CDR3 has 13 amino acids. Germline V gives CDR1 SGHRS, CDR2 YFSETQ. DNA of the CDR3: TGCGCCAGCAGCTTGGGAGGGGGCGAGACCCAGTACTTC. Translation gives CASSLGGGETQYF.

The CDR3 loop reads CASSLSGTGYSNQPQHF. For the CDR3, the DNA is TGTGCCAGCAGTTTGTCCGGGACAGGGTATAGCAATCAGCCCCAGCATTTT. The chain has TRBV28 and TRBJ1-5, with 9 bases identical to TRBD1. Per the germline V gene, CDR1 is MDHEN and CDR2 is SYDVKM. V gave up 3 bases and J gave up 0 bases; unmatched junction bases: 6. This CDR3 region has 17 residues.

V gene TRBV18 combines with J gene TRBJ2-5; 7 bases map to TRBD2. With 6 bases clipped from V and 4 bases from J, the junction kept 11 bases outside the gene matches. This CDR3 has 15 residues. Germline-derived CDR1 and CDR2 are KGHSH and LQKENI. CDR3 sequence: CASSRERLRLETQYF. The CDR3 DNA follows: TGTGCCAGCTCGCGGGAGCGTCTACGACTAGAGACCCAGTACTTC.

V usage is TRBV7-3 and J usage is TRBJ2-2, with a possible D match to TRBD2 (5 bases). Trimming removed 7 bases at V and 0 bases at J, with 12 bases between. The length of the CDR3 is 15 residues. CDR1 SGHTA and CDR2 FQGTGA come from the germline V gene. The CDR3 loop is CASTQTIPNTGELFF. The CDR3 coding sequence is TGTGCCAGCACTCAGACTATCCCGAACACCGGGGAGCTGTTTTTT.

This chain joins TRBV5-8 and TRBJ1-2, with TRBD1 matching 8 bases. Per the germline V gene, CDR1 is SGHTS and CDR2 is YDEGEE. Trimming at V came to 1 base and at J to 6 bases, leaving 5 bases not matched to a gene. This CDR3 spans 14 amino acids. CDR3 in amino acids: CASSLPRTGNGYTF. The CDR3 nucleotides read TGTGCCAGCAGCTTGCCAAGGACAGGGAATGGCTACACCTTC.

V usage is TRBV28 and J usage is TRBJ2-1; perhaps D is TRBD1 or TRBD2 (6 bases each). Trimming left V 6 bases short and J 6 bases short, with 18 bases between. This CDR3 is 15 amino acids long. Germline V lookup: CDR1 MDHEN, CDR2 SYDVKM. The DNA for the CDR3 is TGTGCCAGCAGCAAGATCGGGGGCATGGGCAATGAGCAGTTCTTC. Translated, it gives CASSKIGGMGNEQFF. Full variable domain (outside the CDR3, taken from reference TRBV28 and TRBJ2-1): DVKVTQSSRYLVKRTGEKVFLECVQDMDHENMFWYRQDPGLGLRLIYFSYDVKMKEKGDIPEGYSVSREKKERFSLILESASTNQTSMYLCASSKIGGMGNEQFFGPGTRLTVL.

V is TRBV11-3 and J is TRBJ1-6, with no clear D. Germline CDR1 and CDR2: SGHNT and YENEEA. V lost 5 bases and J 6 bases, leaving 8 bases between the germline ends. This CDR3 is built from 13 residues. CDR3 residues: CASSPRSNSPLHF. DNA for the CDR3: TGTGCCAGCAGCCCCCGGTCTAATTCACCCCTCCACTTT. Filled out from reference TRBV11-3 and TRBJ1-6, the complete variable domain reads EAGVVQSPRYKIIEKKQPVAFWCNPISGHNTLYWYLQNLGQGPELLIRYENEEAVDDSQLPKDRFSAERLKGVDSTLKIQPAELGDSAVYLCASSPRSNSPLHFGNGTRLTVT.

This clone occurred a few times. V usage is TRBV14 and J usage is TRBJ2-7, with 13 bases matching TRBD2. Germline assignment: CDR1 SGHDN and CDR2 FVKESK. V lost 1 base to trimming and J lost 0 bases; unmatched junction nucleotides: 12. This CDR3 spans 20 amino acids. CDR3 DNA: TGTGCCAGCAGCCAAGTGGGGCTTACTAGGACTAGCGGGAGCTCCTACGAGCAGTACTTC. It is translated as CASSQVGLTRTSGSSYEQYF.

This rearrangement joins TRBV27 to TRBJ2-2, with D tentatively TRBD2 (5 bases). This CDR3 has 15 amino acids. Looked up from germline, CDR1 is MNHEY and CDR2 is SMNVEV (reference sequence). Trimming removed 2 bases from V and 1 base from J, with 8 bases in between. CDR3 sequence: CASSLRGMNTGELFF. As DNA, the CDR3 is TGTGCCAGCAGTTTAAGAGGGATGAACACCGGGGAGCTGTTTTTT.

The chain uses TRBV6-5 and TRBJ1-4; 9 nucleotides agree with TRBD1. Germline lookup yields CDR1 MNHEY and CDR2 SVGAGI. The CDR3 sequence is 16 residues long. V shed 0 bases, J shed 7 bases, and the junction held 6 bases outside the gene matches. DNA of the CDR3: TGTGCCAGCAGTTACTCCCCTGACAGGGGGACTGAAAAACTGTTTTTT. Protein sequence: CASSYSPDRGTEKLFF.

This clone showed up just a few times. J is TRBJ2-2 and V is TRBV30; 7 nucleotides align to TRBD2. V was clipped by 2 bases and J by 4 bases; unmatched bases: 10. CDR3 size: 16 residues. Germline V gene data show CDR1 as GTSNPN and CDR2 as SVGIG (reference sequence). The CDR3 protein is CAWSPPAGDLTGELFF. DNA of the CDR3: TGTGCCTGGAGTCCCCCTGCGGGGGACCTCACCGGGGAGCTGTTTTTT.

The V call is TRBV19, the J call TRBJ1-5; D gene ambiguous. The CDR3 totals 15 residues. Between the trimmed V and J ends, which lost 1 base and 1 base, there was a span of 8 bases. The germline gives CDR1 LNHDA, CDR2 SQIVND (reference sequence). The CDR3 reads CASSIVLKSNQPQHF. In nucleotides, the CDR3 is TGTGCCAGTAGTATAGTCTTAAAGAGCAATCAGCCCCAGCATTTT.

The chain uses TRBV5-6 and TRBJ2-7; D is uncertain. The CDR3 extends over 11 amino acids. Deletions cut 7 bases from V and 4 bases from J, with 9 bases between. The germline V gene has CDR1 SGHDT and CDR2 YYEEEE. CDR3 sequence reads: CASSLGYEQYF. Written as DNA, the CDR3 is TGTGCCAGCTCCCTTGGGTACGAGCAGTACTTC. The whole variable domain, filled in from reference TRBV5-6 and TRBJ2-7, reads DAGVTQSPTHLIKTRGQQVTLRCSPKSGHDTVSWYQQALGQGPQFIFQYYEEEERQRGNFPDRFSGHQFPNYSSELNVNALLLGDSALYLCASSLGYEQYFGPGTRLTVT.

The table lists this clone with a few counts. This chain joins TRBV4-3 and TRBJ2-1; perhaps D is TRBD1 or TRBD2 (5 bases each). Per germline, CDR1 LGHNA and CDR2 YSLEER. Trimming took 6 bases from V and 0 from J, leaving 12 bases between them. The length of the CDR3 is 15 residues. CDR3 amino acids: CASRYGASSYNEQFF. The CDR3 nucleotides read TGCGCCAGCAGATACGGGGCCAGCTCCTACAATGAGCAGTTCTTC.

This sequence joins TRBV4-2 and TRBJ2-5; D perhaps matches TRBD2 (7 bases). Looked up from germline, CDR1 is LGHNA and CDR2 is YNFKEQ. The V and J ends lost 8 bases and 5 bases respectively, with 18 bases between them. CDR3 length: 14 amino acids. The CDR3 coding sequence is TGTGCCAGCTCGGACGGGGGGCCGGGGGAGACCCAGTACTTC. It codes for CASSDGGPGETQYF.

V and J are TRBV5-1 and TRBJ2-1; D is possibly TRBD2 (7 bases). The V gene's germline CDR1 is SGHRS and CDR2 YFSETQ. This CDR3 spans 14 amino acids. The V gene lost 0 bases and the J gene lost 10 bases, with 14 bases spanning the gap. The CDR3 region is CASSLGGGAGEQFF. CDR3 nucleotide sequence: TGCGCCAGCAGCTTGGGAGGGGGGGCCGGAGAGCAGTTCTTC.